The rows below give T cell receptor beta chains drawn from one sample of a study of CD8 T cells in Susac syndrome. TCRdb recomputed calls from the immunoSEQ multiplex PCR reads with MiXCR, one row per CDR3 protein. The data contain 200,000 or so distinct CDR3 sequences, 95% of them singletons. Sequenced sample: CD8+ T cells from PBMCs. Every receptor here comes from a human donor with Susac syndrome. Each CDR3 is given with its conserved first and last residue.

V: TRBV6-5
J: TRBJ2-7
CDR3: CASSYWWFVLQYF

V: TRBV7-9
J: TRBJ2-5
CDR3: CASSSPSGGEETQYF

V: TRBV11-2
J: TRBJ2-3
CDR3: CASSLHRADTQYF

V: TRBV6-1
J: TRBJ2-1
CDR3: CASSEDGQGYNEQFF

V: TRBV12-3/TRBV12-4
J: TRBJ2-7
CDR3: CASSSGLDRDEQYF

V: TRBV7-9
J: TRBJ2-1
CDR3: CASSSDLTSGRADEQFF

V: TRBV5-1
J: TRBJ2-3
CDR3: CASSFPTETLTTQYF

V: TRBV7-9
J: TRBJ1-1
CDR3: CASSELWRESTEAFF

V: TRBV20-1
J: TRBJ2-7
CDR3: CSASGTRESYEQYF

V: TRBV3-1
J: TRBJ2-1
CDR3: CASSEQTDNEQFF

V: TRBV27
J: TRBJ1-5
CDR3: CASSLSFANGNQPQHF

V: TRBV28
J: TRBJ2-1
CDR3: CASSLSINNEQFF

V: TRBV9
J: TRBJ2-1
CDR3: CASSVASGRKNEQFF

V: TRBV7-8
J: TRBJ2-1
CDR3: CASSLREGGLGNEQFF

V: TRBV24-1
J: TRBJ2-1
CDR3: CATSTGVTIDEQFF

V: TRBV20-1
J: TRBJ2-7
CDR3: CSAARQSYEQYF

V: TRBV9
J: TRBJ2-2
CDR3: CASSRSPTGTTGELFF

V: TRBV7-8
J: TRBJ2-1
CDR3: CASSLGGSGADEQFF

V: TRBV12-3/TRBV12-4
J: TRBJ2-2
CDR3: CASSLEQAQTGELFF

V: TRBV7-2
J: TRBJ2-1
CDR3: CASSRPGQGYEQFF

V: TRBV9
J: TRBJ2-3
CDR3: CASSVPLGGASTDTQYF

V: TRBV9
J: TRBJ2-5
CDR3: CASSVGGGVQETQYF

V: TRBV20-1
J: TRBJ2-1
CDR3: CSAWGQKFSYNEQFF

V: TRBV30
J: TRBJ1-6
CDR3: CAWSLLASPLHF

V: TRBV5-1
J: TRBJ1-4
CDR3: CASSLDLEKLFF

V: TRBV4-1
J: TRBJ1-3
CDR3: CASSQDRGTIYF

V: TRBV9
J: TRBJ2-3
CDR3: CASKTTGTSGEFPTDTQYF

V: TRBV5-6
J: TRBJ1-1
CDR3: CASSLEAEAFF

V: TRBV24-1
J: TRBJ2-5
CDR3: CATSDFLGETQYF

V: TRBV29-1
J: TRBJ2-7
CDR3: CSVVLQGDSYEQYF

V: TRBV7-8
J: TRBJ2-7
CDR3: CASSPELGDYEQYF

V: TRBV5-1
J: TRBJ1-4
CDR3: CASSLGPGGAANEKLFF

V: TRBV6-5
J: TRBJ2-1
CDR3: CASSSGQGEHNEQFF

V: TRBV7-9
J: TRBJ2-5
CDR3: CASSLADYRVRTQYF

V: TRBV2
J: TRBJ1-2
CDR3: CASSVTTGVAYGYTF

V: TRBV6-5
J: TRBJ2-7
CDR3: CASSYSYHEQYF

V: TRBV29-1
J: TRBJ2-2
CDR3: CSVESGTNTGELFF

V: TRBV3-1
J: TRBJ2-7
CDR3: CASTQEIGPSYEQYF

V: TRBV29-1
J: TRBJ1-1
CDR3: CSVAPGNTEAFF

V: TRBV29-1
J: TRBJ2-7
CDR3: CSARPGLAPYEQYF

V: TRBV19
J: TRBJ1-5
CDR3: CASKAGGQPQHF

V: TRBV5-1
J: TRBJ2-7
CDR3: CASSTDRDEQYF

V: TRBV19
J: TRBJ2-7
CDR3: CASSMGITSEQYF

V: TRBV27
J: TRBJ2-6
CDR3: CASRELSGANVLTF

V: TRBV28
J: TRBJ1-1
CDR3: CASSFWENTEAFF

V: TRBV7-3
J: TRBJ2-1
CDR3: CASSSGGGGVNEQFF

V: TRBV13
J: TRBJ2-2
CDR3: CASSSRVTGELFF

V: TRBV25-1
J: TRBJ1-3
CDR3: CASSEFEGGLSGNTIYF

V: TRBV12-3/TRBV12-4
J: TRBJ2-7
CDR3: CASSIRDLKDYEQYF

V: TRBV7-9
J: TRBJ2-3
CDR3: CASSSQRGPETDTQYF

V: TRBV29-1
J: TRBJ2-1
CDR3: CSVVGVSSYNEQFF

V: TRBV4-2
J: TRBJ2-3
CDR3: CASSPRLAGGLTDTQYF

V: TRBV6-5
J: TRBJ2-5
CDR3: CASSYSGSQETQYF

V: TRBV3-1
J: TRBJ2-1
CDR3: CASSQELAGGYSYNEQFF

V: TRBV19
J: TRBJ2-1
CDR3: CASRARGGRNEQFF

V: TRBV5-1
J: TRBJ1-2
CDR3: CASSHRRTGNYGYTF

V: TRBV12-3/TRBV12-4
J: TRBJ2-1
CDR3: CASSPDLPSYNEQFF

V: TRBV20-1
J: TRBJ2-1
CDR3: CSASGGDSYNEQFF

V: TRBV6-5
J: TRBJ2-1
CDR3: CASSQDREGDEQFF